This T cell receptor beta chain is from a study of CD8+ T cells in alopecia areata. Study background: Treatment of the treated patients consisted of oral tofacitinib, 5 to 10 mg twice daily.

General observations from the study: Scalp data also include sequences from resident alphabeta T cells of normal skin. Scalp lesions, especially in alopecia totalis/universalis, had higher clonality than normal scalp.

Obtained from alopecia areata patients were lesional scalp punch biopsies along with peripheral blood. Turning to this clone: Its antigen remains unknown.

The CDR3 has 15 amino acids. V was shortened by 4 bases and J by 4 bases, with 17 bases between the two germline ends. The germline gives CDR1 SGHNT, CDR2 YYREEE (reference sequence). Reverse transcription of extracted RNA yielded cDNA, which provided the sequencing template. Libraries were prepared by immunoSEQ multiplex PCR; TCRdb keeps only in-frame clonotypes and omits some of them. The sample holds about 150,000 clones, roughly 50% seen once. The sequenced material came from CD4+ T cells sorted from blood. The TCR was taken from a human donor with alopecia areata. The rearrangement links TRBV5-4 to TRBJ2-5, with D unresolved. CDR3 nucleotide sequence: TGTGCCAGCAGCGCTGGGAATTTTAGGCCAGAGACCCAGTACTTC. It codes for CASSAGNFRPETQYF.